These T cell receptor beta chains were read from a single sample in a study of cytomegalovirus exposure and HLA in healthy donors. Here immunoSEQ multiplex PCR was the method, and the copy in TCRdb shows in-frame clones only, minus some. The repertoire has some 150,000 clones, less than 90% of them found once; the top ten carry about 20%. Sequences were obtained from PBMCs. These receptors were obtained from a man in his late teens or twenties in good health and CMV-seropositive. Each CDR3 is given without its conserved first and last residue. Not all rows give a size; the values are once, few, many and, for expanded clones, a class.

CDR3	size	J	V
ASSRSGRGTTDTQY	once	TRBJ2-3	TRBV5-1
ASSSDRSRTEAF	NA	TRBJ1-1	TRBV5-4
ASSSGGNQPQH	NA	TRBJ1-5	TRBV6-1
ASSYSVLGQGYGYT	NA	TRBJ1-2	TRBV6-6
ASSLGLTDTQY	NA	TRBJ2-3	TRBV19
ASSLGRNTEAF	NA	TRBJ1-1	TRBV11-2
ASSFPTQEGSEQY	NA	TRBJ2-7	TRBV5-6
ASSQLGPQSSYNSPLH	NA	TRBJ1-6	TRBV5-1
ASSPTLGQEQY	NA	TRBJ2-7	TRBV6-1
ASSPEGGTETQY	NA	TRBJ2-5	TRBV7-9
ASSDDMGRGEQY	NA	TRBJ2-7	TRBV25-1
ASSQLGRGTSDTQY	NA	TRBJ2-3	TRBV7-3
ASSPGTGLAGSGELF	NA	TRBJ2-2	TRBV13
ASSLGTGKNIQY	NA	TRBJ2-4	TRBV7-3
ASSLRVLGTDTQY	NA	TRBJ2-3	TRBV5-1
ASSQGTDFYEQY	NA	TRBJ2-7	TRBV18
ATSRDSQETQY	NA	TRBJ2-5	TRBV15
ASSPAGRGSPLH	NA	TRBJ1-6	TRBV4-3
ASSLETSGLRVF	NA	TRBJ2-1	TRBV7-2
ASSEGTGFYGYT	NA	TRBJ1-2	TRBV5-6
ASSREMNTEAF	few	TRBJ1-1	TRBV18
ASSETGEDAYGYT	few	TRBJ1-2	TRBV4-3
ASSLETSGAGELF	once	TRBJ2-2	TRBV5-1
ASSLGGAQQPQH	NA	TRBJ1-5	TRBV6-5
ASRGRGFAEAF	once	TRBJ1-1	TRBV6-5
ASSPTVDRTYEQY	NA	TRBJ2-7	TRBV7-3
ASSPPGVETQY	NA	TRBJ2-5	TRBV27
ASSYPGGGKGGYT	NA	TRBJ1-2	TRBV4-3
ASSDQDIPYSNQPQH	NA	TRBJ1-5	TRBV2
ASSLRGQGARGYT	NA	TRBJ1-2	TRBV27
ASSPGGSGADTQY	NA	TRBJ2-3	TRBV5-1
ASSGADSGNEKLF	NA	TRBJ1-4	TRBV5-6
ASSLDLTVNQPQH	NA	TRBJ1-5	TRBV11-2
ASSFFQGIYEQY	NA	TRBJ2-7	TRBV5-6
ASSLALGGMF	few	TRBJ2-1	TRBV7-9
ASGTTGNTEAF	NA	TRBJ1-1	TRBV12-5
ASSRGGGGYSGYT	NA	TRBJ1-2	TRBV4-3
ASGMDRVVETQY	NA	TRBJ2-5	TRBV12-5
ASSPRQGPYEQY	many	TRBJ2-7	TRBV7-8
ASSNRVGEKLF	NA	TRBJ1-4	TRBV27
ASSQRVTSGSEGELF	NA	TRBJ2-2	TRBV27
ASSLSGDNTEAF	NA	TRBJ1-1	TRBV7-9